This entry describes one TCR beta chain. The sample holds a few counts of this clonotype. The antigen it binds to is not known. Within one base of it there is no much larger clone, and no base qualities were kept. The data belong to a study of identical twins (TCRdb year 2016). In the study overall: The study deep-sequenced TCR alpha and beta repertoires from monozygotic twins, unrelated adults of various ages and cord blood to test whether fetal clonotypes persist. To rule out contamination, the twin experiments were replicated at different times with different library preparation protocols.

Results and caveats for the whole study, not just this receptor: Because the same donors could not be followed over many years, the conclusions relied on cross-sectional statistical analysis. Compared with coincidental sharing between unrelated individuals, out-of-frame TCR alpha sequences shared between twins had an excess of sequences with low generation probability. Out-of-frame TCR alpha sharing in monozygotic twins was systematically underestimated by recombination models, whereas sharing between unrelated individuals was in agreement with the recombination models. A weaker excess of twin sharing was found in beta out-of-frame sequences because the signal-to-noise ratio was lowered by fewer shared sequences. Abundant cord blood beta clonotypes had fewer insertions, young adult naive repertoires showed a similar but weaker trend, and memory repertoires showed no such trend. Zero-insertion analyses could be partly confounded by invariant T cells such as MAIT and iNKT, though diverse VJ usage argued against such confounding for most clonotypes.

All donors were healthy Caucasians. The study also sequenced three unrelated non-twin adults: a male aged 18 to 30, a male aged 50 to 60 and a female aged 50 to 60. Using Miltenyi CD45RO+ enrichment and human naive T-cell isolation kits, memory (CD45RO+) and naive T cells were isolated from PBMC. The CDR3, from cysteine to phenylalanine, totals 17 residues. The retained sequence is limited to the CDR3, 51 bases, with the frame set at the first base. V and J lose 5 bases and 0 bases, and a span of 17 bases separates them. Receptor amplification or capture employed 5' RACE. TCRdb records Illumina HiSeq 2000 as the sequencer. A universal primer binding site was added through template switching, and the final cDNA carried a unique molecular identifier so that TCR cDNA molecules could be counted accurately. Specific primers in the conserved constant-segment region were used to synthesize first-strand cDNA for the TCR alpha and beta chains. Each cDNA library was double barcoded, with a SMART-Mk sample barcode plus Illumina barcodes, to control for contamination. TruSeq adapter sequences and Illumina sample barcodes were added in two successive PCR steps. Sequencing of the TCR alpha and beta cDNA libraries was done on the Illumina HiSeq platform using custom primers. The published analysis was carried out like this. MiGEC processed the raw reads to extract unique molecular identifiers, while MiXCR was used to determine the CDR3 positions. Recombination models were inferred per individual with the repgenHMM and IGoR tools using an EM algorithm. Shared clonotype analysis was performed with the tcR package in R, normalizing sharing by the product of cloneset sizes. To study raw recombination free of thymic and clonal selection effects, out-of-frame nonproductive sequences were analyzed. The public sequencing data were trimmed at Q25 with fastp and processed into clonotypes with MiXCR by TCRdb, which kept only in-frame beta chains. Rows with a matching CDR3 protein are joined into one entry that keeps the most common DNA and genes. In this record, the V and J calls reflect TCRdb's handling and not the investigators' own analysis. Within this sample are around 670,000 distinct CDR3 sequences, with around 5.7% of them counted one time only. Roughly 1.6% of the sample is held by the ten biggest clonotypes.

This TCR was sampled from a man between 18 and 35 years old in good health. The chain is encoded by TRBV12-3 or TRBV12-4 joined to TRBJ1-5; no D segment can be confidently identified. Sequenced material: naive T cells sorted from blood. The cell subset or site label of this sample denotes: cells isolated with a human naive T-cell isolation kit. The bases read TGTGCCAGCAGTCTTCATAACAGCGCATATAGCAATCAGCCCCAGCATTTT. Its amino acids are CASSLHNSAYSNQPQHF.